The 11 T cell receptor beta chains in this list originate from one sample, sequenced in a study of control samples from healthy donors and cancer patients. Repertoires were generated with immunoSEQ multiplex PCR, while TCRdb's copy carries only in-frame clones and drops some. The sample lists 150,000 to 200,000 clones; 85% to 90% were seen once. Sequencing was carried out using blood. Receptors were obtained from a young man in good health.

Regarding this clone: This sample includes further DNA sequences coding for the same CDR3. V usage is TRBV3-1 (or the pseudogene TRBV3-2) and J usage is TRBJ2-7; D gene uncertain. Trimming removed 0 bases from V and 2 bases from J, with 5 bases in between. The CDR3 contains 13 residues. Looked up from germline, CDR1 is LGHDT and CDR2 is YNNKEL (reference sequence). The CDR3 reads CASSQDRAYEQYF. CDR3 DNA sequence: TGTGCCAGCAGCCAAGATAGGGCCTACGAGCAGTACTTC.

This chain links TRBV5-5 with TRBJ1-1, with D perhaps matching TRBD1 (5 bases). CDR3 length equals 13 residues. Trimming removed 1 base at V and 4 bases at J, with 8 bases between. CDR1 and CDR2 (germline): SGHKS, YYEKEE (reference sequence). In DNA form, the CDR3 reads TGTGCCAGCAGCTTGCTGGGGGGCACTGAAGCTTTCTTT. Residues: CASSLLGGTEAFF.

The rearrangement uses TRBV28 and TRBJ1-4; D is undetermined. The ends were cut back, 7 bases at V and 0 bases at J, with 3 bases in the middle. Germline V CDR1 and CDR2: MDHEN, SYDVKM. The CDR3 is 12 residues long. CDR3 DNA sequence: TGTGCCAGCACTGCAACTAATGAAAAACTGTTTTTT. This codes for CASTATNEKLFF.

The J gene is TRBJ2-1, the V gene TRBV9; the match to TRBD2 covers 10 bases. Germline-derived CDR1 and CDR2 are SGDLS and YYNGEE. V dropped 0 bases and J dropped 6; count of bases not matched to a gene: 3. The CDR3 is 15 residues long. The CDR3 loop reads CASSVALAGINEQFF. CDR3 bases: TGTGCCAGCAGCGTAGCACTAGCGGGGATCAATGAGCAGTTCTTC.

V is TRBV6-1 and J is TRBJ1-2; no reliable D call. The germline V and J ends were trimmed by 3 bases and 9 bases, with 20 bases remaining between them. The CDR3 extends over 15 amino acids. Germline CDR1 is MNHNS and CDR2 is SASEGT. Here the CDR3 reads CASSEGMARSKSYTF. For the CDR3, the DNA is TGTGCCAGCAGTGAGGGAATGGCCCGGTCTAAGAGCTACACCTTC.

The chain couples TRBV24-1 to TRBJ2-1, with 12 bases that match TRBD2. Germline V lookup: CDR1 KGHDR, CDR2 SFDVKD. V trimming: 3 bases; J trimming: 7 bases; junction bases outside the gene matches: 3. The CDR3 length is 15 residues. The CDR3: CATSDGLAGGNEQFF. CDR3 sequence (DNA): TGTGCCACCAGTGATGGGCTAGCGGGGGGGAATGAGCAGTTCTTC.

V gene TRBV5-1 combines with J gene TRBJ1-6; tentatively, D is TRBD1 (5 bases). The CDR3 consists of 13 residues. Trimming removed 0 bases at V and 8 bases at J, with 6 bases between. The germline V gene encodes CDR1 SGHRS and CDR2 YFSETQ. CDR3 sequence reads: CASSLVGDSPLHF. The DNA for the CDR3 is TGCGCCAGCAGCTTGGTGGGGGATTCACCCCTCCACTTT.

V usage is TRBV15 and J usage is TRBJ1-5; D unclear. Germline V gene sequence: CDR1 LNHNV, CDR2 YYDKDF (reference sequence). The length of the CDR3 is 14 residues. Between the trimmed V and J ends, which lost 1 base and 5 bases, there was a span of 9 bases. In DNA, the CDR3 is TGTGCCACCAGCAGAGTTCTGTACGATCAGCCCCAGCATTTT. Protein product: CATSRVLYDQPQHF.

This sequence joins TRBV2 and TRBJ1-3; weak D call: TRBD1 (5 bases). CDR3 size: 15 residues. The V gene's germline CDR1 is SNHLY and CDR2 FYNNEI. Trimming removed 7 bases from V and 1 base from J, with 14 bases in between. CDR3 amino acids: CASTTLQGSGNTIYF. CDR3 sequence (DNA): TGTGCCAGCACCACCCTCCAGGGTTCTGGAAACACCATATATTTT.

CDR3 loop: CASSYSGADSYGYTF. The CDR3 DNA is TGTGCCAGCAGTTACTCCGGGGCAGACAGCTATGGCTACACCTTC. This chain uses TRBV6-2 or TRBV6-3 with TRBJ1-2, with a tentative D call TRBD1 (5 bases). The CDR3 length is 15 residues. The V gene's germline CDR1 is MNHEY and CDR2 SVGEGT. V lost 0 bases and J 4 bases, leaving 12 bases between the germline ends.

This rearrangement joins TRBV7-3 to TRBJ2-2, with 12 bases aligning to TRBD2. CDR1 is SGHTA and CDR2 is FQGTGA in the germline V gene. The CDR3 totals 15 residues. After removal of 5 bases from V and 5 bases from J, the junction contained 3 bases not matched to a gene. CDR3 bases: TGTGCCAGCAGCCTCGGGACTAGCGGGACCGGGGAGCTGTTTTTT. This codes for CASSLGTSGTGELFF.